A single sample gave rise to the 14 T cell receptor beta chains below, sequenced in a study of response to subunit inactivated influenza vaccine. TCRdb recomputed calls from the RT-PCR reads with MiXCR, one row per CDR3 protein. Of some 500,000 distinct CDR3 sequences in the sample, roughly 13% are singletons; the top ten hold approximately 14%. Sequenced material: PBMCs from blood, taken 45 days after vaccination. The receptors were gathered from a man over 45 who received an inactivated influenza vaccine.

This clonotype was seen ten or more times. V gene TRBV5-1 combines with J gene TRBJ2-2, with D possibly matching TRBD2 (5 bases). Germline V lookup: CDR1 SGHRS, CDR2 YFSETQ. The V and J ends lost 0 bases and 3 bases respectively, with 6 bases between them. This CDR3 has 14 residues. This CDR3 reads CASSLAGDTGELFF. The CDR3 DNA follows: TGCGCCAGCAGCTTGGCCGGGGACACCGGGGAGCTGTTTTTT.

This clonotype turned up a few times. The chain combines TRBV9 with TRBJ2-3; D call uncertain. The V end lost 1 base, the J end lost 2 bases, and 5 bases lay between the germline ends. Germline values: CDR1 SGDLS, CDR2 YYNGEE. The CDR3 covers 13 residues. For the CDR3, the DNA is TGTGCCAGCAGCGTATTACTCACAGATACGCAGTATTTT. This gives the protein CASSVLLTDTQYF.

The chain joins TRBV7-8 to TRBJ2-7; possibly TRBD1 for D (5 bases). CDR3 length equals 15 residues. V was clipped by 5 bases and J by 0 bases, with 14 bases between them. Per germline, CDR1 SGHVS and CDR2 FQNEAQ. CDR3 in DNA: TGTGCCAGCAGCATGACAGAGGCCTTCTCCTACGAGCAGTACTTC. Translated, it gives CASSMTEAFSYEQYF.

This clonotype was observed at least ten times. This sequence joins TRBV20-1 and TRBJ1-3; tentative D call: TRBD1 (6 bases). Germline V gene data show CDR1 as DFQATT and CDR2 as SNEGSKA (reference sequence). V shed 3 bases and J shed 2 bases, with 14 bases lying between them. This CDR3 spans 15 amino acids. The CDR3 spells CSASPGRGPGNTIYF. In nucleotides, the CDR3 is TGCAGTGCTAGCCCCGGACGGGGGCCTGGAAACACCATATATTTT.

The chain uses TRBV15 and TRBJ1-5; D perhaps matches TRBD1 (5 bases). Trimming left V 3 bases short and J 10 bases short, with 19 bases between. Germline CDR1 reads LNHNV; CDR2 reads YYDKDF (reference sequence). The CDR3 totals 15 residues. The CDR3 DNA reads TGTGCCACCAGCAGCCGCCTAGGCGCAGGGAATCCCCAGCATTTT. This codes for CATSSRLGAGNPQHF.

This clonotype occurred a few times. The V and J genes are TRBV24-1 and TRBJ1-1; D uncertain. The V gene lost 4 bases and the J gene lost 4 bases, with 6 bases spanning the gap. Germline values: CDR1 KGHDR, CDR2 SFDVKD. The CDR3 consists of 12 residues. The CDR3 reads CATSDHGTEAFF. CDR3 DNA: TGTGCCACCAGTGACCATGGCACTGAAGCTTTCTTT.

The CDR3 protein is CASTKTGSYEQYF. CDR3 nucleotides: TGTGCCAGCACAAAGACAGGATCCTACGAGCAGTACTTC. The V call is TRBV6-1, the J call TRBJ2-7; D perhaps matches TRBD1 (6 bases). The CDR3 totals 13 residues. Germline V gene lookup returns CDR1 MNHNS and CDR2 SASEGT. Trimming pared 7 bases from V and 1 base from J, leaving 11 bases between.

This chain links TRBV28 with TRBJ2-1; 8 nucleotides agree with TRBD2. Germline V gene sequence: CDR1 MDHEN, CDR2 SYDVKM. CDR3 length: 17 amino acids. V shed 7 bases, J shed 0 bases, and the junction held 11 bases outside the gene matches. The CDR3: CASTFSSGLYSYNEQFF. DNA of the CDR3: TGTGCCAGCACCTTTTCTAGCGGGCTTTACTCCTACAATGAGCAGTTCTTC.

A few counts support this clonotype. This CDR3 reads CASSVAGQGSTEAFF. In DNA, the CDR3 is TGTGCCAGCAGCGTTGCGGGACAGGGGAGCACTGAAGCTTTCTTT. The chain joins TRBV9 to TRBJ1-1; 10 bases are a match to TRBD1. The length of the CDR3 is 15 residues. Trimming took 2 bases from V and 4 from J; bases not matched to a gene: 5. The germline V gene has CDR1 SGDLS and CDR2 YYNGEE.

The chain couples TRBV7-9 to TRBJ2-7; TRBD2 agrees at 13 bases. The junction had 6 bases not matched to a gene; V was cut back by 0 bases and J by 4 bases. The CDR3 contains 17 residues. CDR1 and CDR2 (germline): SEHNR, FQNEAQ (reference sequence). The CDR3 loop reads CASSLAGTSGTSYEQYF. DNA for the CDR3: TGTGCCAGCAGCTTAGCCGGGACTAGCGGGACCTCTTACGAGCAGTACTTC.

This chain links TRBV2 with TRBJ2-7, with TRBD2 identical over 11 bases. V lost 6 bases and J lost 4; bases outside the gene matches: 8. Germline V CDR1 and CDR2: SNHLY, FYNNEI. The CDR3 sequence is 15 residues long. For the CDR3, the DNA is TGTGCCAGCAGGAAGGGACTAGCGGATCTTTACGAGCAGTACTTC. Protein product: CASRKGLADLYEQYF.

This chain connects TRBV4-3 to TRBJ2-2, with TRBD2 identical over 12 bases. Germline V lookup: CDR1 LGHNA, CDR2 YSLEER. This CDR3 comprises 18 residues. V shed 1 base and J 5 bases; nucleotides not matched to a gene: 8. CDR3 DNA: TGCGCCAGCAGCCAAGGTTCTAGCGGGAGGGCCCGAACCGGGGAGCTGTTTTTT. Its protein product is CASSQGSSGRARTGELFF.

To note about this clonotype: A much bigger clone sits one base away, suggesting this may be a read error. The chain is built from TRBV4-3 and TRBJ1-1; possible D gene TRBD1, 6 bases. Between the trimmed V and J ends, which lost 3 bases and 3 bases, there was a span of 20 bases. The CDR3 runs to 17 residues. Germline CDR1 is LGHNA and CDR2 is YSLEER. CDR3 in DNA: TGCGCCAGCAGCCATTACTCCGCCGGGACAAGGGACACTGAAGCTTTCTTT. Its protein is CASSHYSAGTRDTEAFF.

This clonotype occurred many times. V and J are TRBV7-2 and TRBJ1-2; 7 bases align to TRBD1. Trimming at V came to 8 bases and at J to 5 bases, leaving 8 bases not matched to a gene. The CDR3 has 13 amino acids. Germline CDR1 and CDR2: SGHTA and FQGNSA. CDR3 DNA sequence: TGTGCCAGCCGCCCACAGGGGAGTTATGGCTACACCTTC. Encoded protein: CASRPQGSYGYTF.